This entry lists 31 T cell receptor beta chains sequenced from one sample in a study of T cells in localized non-small cell lung cancer. The data were produced by immunoSEQ multiplex PCR, yet TCRdb's version contains in-frame clones alone and is incomplete. The data show tens of thousands of clones, about 92% seen once. The specimen comprised peripheral blood mononuclear cells, sampled before any cancer treatment. These TCRs come from a woman aged 40-70 years with stage III lung adenocarcinoma.

CDR3 sequence (DNA): TGTGCCAGCTCACCCATCCTCTCGGATACGCAGTATTTT. Protein sequence: CASSPILSDTQYF. The chain recombines TRBV18 with TRBJ2-3; D remains ambiguous. Looked up from germline, CDR1 is KGHSH and CDR2 is LQKENI. CDR3 length: 13 residues. V lost 3 bases, J lost 6 bases, and 10 bases lay in between.

This sequence joins TRBV28 and TRBJ2-3; TRBD2 is a possible D gene (5 bases). The germline V and J ends were trimmed by 2 bases and 1 base, with 10 bases remaining between them. This CDR3 spans 15 amino acids. Germline V gene data show CDR1 as MDHEN and CDR2 as SYDVKM. In DNA, the CDR3 is TGTGCCAGCAGTTTAGGACTTATGCGCACAGATACGCAGTATTTT. Its protein is CASSLGLMRTDTQYF.

This clone has more than one count but fewer than ten. This chain connects TRBV27 to TRBJ2-7; maybe TRBD1 (6 bases). Germline loops: CDR1 MNHEY, CDR2 SMNVEV (reference sequence). The CDR3 has 13 amino acids. Deletions cut 3 bases from V and 3 bases from J, with 9 bases between. The CDR3 DNA sequence: TGTGCCAGCAGTTTCGGACAGAACTACGAGCAGTACTTC. Its translation: CASSFGQNYEQYF.

This clone has just one count. V and J are TRBV7-2 and TRBJ2-7; no definite D call. The CDR3 extends over 15 amino acids. Germline V gene data show CDR1 as SGHTA and CDR2 as FQGNSA. Trimming removed 1 base from V and 0 bases from J, with 10 bases in between. CDR3 nucleotide sequence: TGTGCCAGCAGCTTAGATGGGTCTAGCTCCTACGAGCAGTACTTC. It codes for CASSLDGSSSYEQYF.

The chain links TRBV6-6 to TRBJ2-7; 10 nucleotides agree with TRBD2. This CDR3 contains 15 residues. Germline CDR1 and CDR2: MNHNY and SVGAGI (reference sequence). After removal of 2 bases from V and 4 bases from J, the junction contained 5 bases not matched to a gene. CDR3 in DNA: TGTGCCAGCAGTTACGAGGGACTAGCGCCGTACGAGCAGTACTTC. Translating gives CASSYEGLAPYEQYF.

In DNA, the CDR3 is TGTGCCAGCAGTTACGACAGGATGAACACTGAAGCTTTCTTT. Translated, it gives CASSYDRMNTEAFF. This chain joins TRBV6-6 and TRBJ1-1, with D perhaps TRBD1 (6 bases). Trimming removed 2 bases from V and 0 bases from J, with 7 bases in between. The CDR3 covers 14 residues. Germline assignment: CDR1 MNHNY and CDR2 SVGAGI (reference sequence).

The DNA for the CDR3 is TGCGCCAGCAGCGCCGCGACAGGGTCTAACTATGGCTACACCTTC. As protein: CASSAATGSNYGYTF. This chain links TRBV5-1 with TRBJ1-2; 7 bases line up with TRBD1. The V segment lost 4 bases and the J segment 0 bases; nucleotides outside the gene matches: 6. CDR1 SGHRS and CDR2 YFSETQ come from the germline V gene. CDR3 length: 15 residues.

This clone was observed once. A read error may produce the germline difference seen at one junction end. V gene TRBV7-2 combines with J gene TRBJ2-2; TRBD2 is a possible D gene (6 bases). CDR1 is SGHTA, CDR2 FQGNSA, per germline. This CDR3 contains 12 residues. CDR3 loop: CASSVAVGELFF. The CDR3, as DNA: TGTGCCAGCAGCGTAGCGGTCGGGGAGCTGTTTTTT.

This clone occurred once. The J gene is TRBJ1-6, the V gene TRBV7-6; D unclear. Germline V lookup: CDR1 SGHVS, CDR2 FNYEAQ. V was shortened by 1 base and J by 9 bases, with 7 bases between the two germline ends. CDR3 size: 13 residues. CDR3 sequence reads: CASSLGEVSPLHF. The DNA of the CDR3 is TGTGCCAGCAGCTTAGGGGAGGTTTCACCCCTCCACTTT.

CDR3 loop: CASSRQGAGATGELFF. As DNA, the CDR3 is TGTGCCAGCAGCAGACAGGGGGCGGGAGCCACCGGGGAGCTGTTTTTT. This rearrangement joins TRBV5-4 to TRBJ2-2; TRBD1 matches at 10 bases. The CDR3 totals 16 residues. Germline CDR1 is SGHNT and CDR2 is YYREEE (reference sequence). Trimming removed 4 bases from V and 4 bases from J; junction bases left unmatched: 7.

On this clone: A read error may account for a junction end that differs from germline. This chain joins TRBV28 and TRBJ1-1; D not certain. This CDR3 contains 16 residues. The germline CDR1 and CDR2 sequences are MDHEN and SYDVKM. The CDR3 DNA reads as TGTGCCAGCAGCTTATCCTGGGGAAGTTTGAACACTGAAGCTTTCTTT. Its translation: CASSLSWGSLNTEAFF.

The gene calls are TRBV11-1 and TRBJ2-3, with TRBD1 as a possible D gene (6 bases). Trimming stripped 5 bases from V and 0 bases from J, with 9 bases between. The CDR3 runs 14 residues. Germline V gives CDR1 SGHAT, CDR2 FQDESV (reference sequence). The CDR3 is CASSRDISTDTQYF. CDR3 DNA sequence: TGTGCCAGCAGCCGGGACATAAGCACAGATACGCAGTATTTT.

The gene calls are TRBV5-8 and TRBJ2-7; TRBD1 is a possible D gene (5 bases). CDR1 is SGHTS and CDR2 is YDEGEE in the germline V gene. There are 13 residues in the CDR3. The V and J ends lost 2 bases and 2 bases respectively, with 8 bases between them. CDR3 in DNA: TGTGCCAGCAGCTTAGCACAGGCCTACGAGCAGTACTTC. It codes for CASSLAQAYEQYF.

The genes are TRBV7-2 and TRBJ2-5; 8 bases fit TRBD2. V dropped 4 bases and J dropped 3; count of bases not matched to a gene: 7. The germline V gene has CDR1 SGHTA and CDR2 FQGNSA. The CDR3 contains 15 residues. In nucleotides, the CDR3 is TGTGCCAGCAGCTCGTGGACTAGCAGGGAAGAGACCCAGTACTTC. This translates into CASSSWTSREETQYF.

The chain uses TRBV7-2 and TRBJ1-3; D perhaps matches TRBD1 (6 bases). The V end was cut by 5 bases, the J end by 7 bases, with 12 bases between. CDR3 length: 13 residues. The germline V gene encodes CDR1 SGHTA and CDR2 FQGNSA. CDR3 in amino acids: CASSQGSWNTIYF. In DNA form, the CDR3 reads TGTGCCAGCAGCCAGGGGTCTTGGAACACCATATATTTT.

The chain combines TRBV18 with TRBJ1-6; TRBD1 matches at 12 bases. Germline loops: CDR1 KGHSH, CDR2 LQKENI. The CDR3 totals 17 residues. After removal of 6 bases from V and 2 bases from J, the junction contained 5 bases not matched to a gene. CDR3 in amino acids: CASSRGTGGTYNSPLHF. CDR3 nucleotides: TGTGCCAGCTCTCGAGGGACAGGGGGCACCTATAATTCACCCCTCCACTTT. Filled out from reference TRBV18 and TRBJ1-6, the complete variable domain reads NAGVMQNPRHLVRRRGQEARLRCSPMKGHSHVYWYRQLPEEGLKFMVYLQKENIIDESGMPKERFSAEFPKEGPSILRIQQVVRGDSAAYFCASSRGTGGTYNSPLHFGNGTRLTVT.

The chain has TRBV6-1 and TRBJ1-3, with D unresolved. CDR3 size: 16 residues. Deletions cut 2 bases from V and 0 bases from J, with 11 bases between. The V gene's germline CDR1 is MNHNS and CDR2 SASEGT. The CDR3 sequence: CASSEPVTYSGNTIYF. DNA for the CDR3: TGTGCCAGCAGTGAACCGGTCACCTACTCTGGAAACACCATATATTTT.

V is TRBV7-2 and J is TRBJ2-7; D unclear. CDR3 length: 14 amino acids. V was pared by 1 base and J by 1 base, with 8 bases between. CDR1 is SGHTA and CDR2 is FQGNSA in the germline V gene. The CDR3 reads CASSLVGASYEQYF. The CDR3 nucleotides read TGTGCCAGCAGCTTAGTTGGAGCTTCCTACGAGCAGTACTTC.

This clone was detected only once. V and J are TRBV7-2 and TRBJ1-1; D may be TRBD1 (5 bases). Between the trimmed V and J ends, which lost 1 base and 4 bases, there was a span of 13 bases. The CDR3 loop spans 15 amino acids. The germline gives CDR1 SGHTA, CDR2 FQGNSA. Here the CDR3 DNA reads TGTGCCAGCAGCTTAGACGGGGGGAGGGCCACTGAAGCTTTCTTT. Its translation is CASSLDGGRATEAFF.

This chain connects TRBV7-2 to TRBJ1-3; no firm D call. The CDR3 totals 13 residues. Trimming took off 0 bases at V and 4 bases at J, with 4 bases between the two ends. Per germline, CDR1 SGHTA and CDR2 FQGNSA. The CDR3 nucleotides are TGTGCCAGCAGCTTAGCGGGGGGAAACACCATATATTTT. The encoded protein is CASSLAGGNTIYF.

The chain links TRBV28 to TRBJ1-1; D gene ambiguous. Germline V gives CDR1 MDHEN, CDR2 SYDVKM. The CDR3 sequence is 12 residues long. V was trimmed by 5 bases and J by 8 bases, leaving 12 bases between them. DNA of the CDR3: TGTGCCAGCAGTAGTAGAGCTAGGGAAGCTTTCTTT. It translates to CASSSRAREAFF. Looking up the rest from reference TRBV28 and TRBJ1-1 gives the full variable domain: DVKVTQSSRYLVKRTGEKVFLECVQDMDHENMFWYRQDPGLGLRLIYFSYDVKMKEKGDIPEGYSVSREKKERFSLILESASTNQTSMYLCASSSRAREAFFGQGTRLTVV.

This chain connects TRBV28 to TRBJ2-3; 7 positions match TRBD2. CDR3 size: 16 residues. J was trimmed by 0 bases and V by 0 bases; bases with no gene match: 3. Germline CDR1 and CDR2: MDHEN and SYDVKM. DNA for the CDR3: TGTGCCAGCAGTTTATGGGCTAGCGGTAGCACAGATACGCAGTATTTT. It codes for CASSLWASGSTDTQYF.

CDR3 bases: TGTGCCAGCAGGTTCAAAAGCTATGGCTACACCTTC. Protein sequence: CASRFKSYGYTF. V usage is TRBV28 and J usage is TRBJ1-2; D remains ambiguous. V was clipped by 6 bases and J by 4 bases, with 9 bases between them. Germline lookup yields CDR1 MDHEN and CDR2 SYDVKM. The length of the CDR3 is 12 residues.

V gene TRBV28 combines with J gene TRBJ2-1, with 9 bases fitting TRBD2. The ends lost 5 bases at V and 12 bases at J; junction bases unmatched: 17. Germline V CDR1 and CDR2: MDHEN, SYDVKM. The CDR3 is 16 residues long. The CDR3 DNA reads as TGTGCCAGCAGTCCCCCTAGCGGGAACTCACAAAGGGTGCAGTTCTTC. Amino acid sequence: CASSPPSGNSQRVQFF.

The gene calls are TRBV10-1 and TRBJ2-1; D unresolved. The CDR3 runs to 16 residues. V was shortened by 0 bases and J by 0 bases, with 9 bases between the two germline ends. Germline CDR1 is WNHNN and CDR2 is SYGVQD (reference sequence). CDR3 nucleotides: TGCGCCAGCAGTGAGTCGGTGGGAAGCTCCTACAATGAGCAGTTCTTC. This sequence encodes CASSESVGSSYNEQFF.

The rearrangement uses TRBV29-1 and TRBJ2-1, with no clear D. V lost 7 bases, J lost 5 bases, and 6 bases lay in between. CDR3 length equals 10 residues. Germline loops: CDR1 SQVTM, CDR2 ANQGSEA. CDR3 coding DNA: TGCAGCGCTGTTAACAATGAGCAGTTCTTC. Protein product: CSAVNNEQFF.

The chain combines TRBV14 with TRBJ2-1, with 9 bases aligning to TRBD2. The germline V gene has CDR1 SGHDN and CDR2 FVKESK. The CDR3 sequence is 15 residues long. After removal of 4 bases from V and 2 bases from J, the junction contained 3 bases not matched to a gene. The CDR3 DNA is TGTGCCAGCAGCCCGCCTAGCGGGGCCTACAATGAGCAGTTCTTC. This encodes CASSPPSGAYNEQFF.

The chain joins TRBV5-1 to TRBJ1-6, with TRBD1 matching over 8 bases. J lost 5 bases, V lost 2 bases, and 6 bases had no gene match. CDR1 and CDR2 (germline): SGHRS, YFSETQ. The CDR3 length is 16 residues. The CDR3 sequence: CASSLDGQGNNSPLHF. The CDR3 DNA is TGCGCCAGCAGCTTAGACGGACAGGGTAATAATTCACCCCTCCACTTT.

The V gene is TRBV15, the J gene TRBJ1-5, with 7 nucleotides matching TRBD1. The CDR3 totals 19 residues. The germline V gene encodes CDR1 LNHNV and CDR2 YYDKDF (reference sequence). V gave up 2 bases and J gave up 0 bases; unmatched junction bases: 13. DNA of the CDR3: TGTGCCACCAGCAGATCAGAAACCCCCGGACAGGTTAGCAATCAGCCCCAGCATTTT. Translated, it gives CATSRSETPGQVSNQPQHF. Full variable domain (outside the CDR3, taken from reference TRBV15 and TRBJ1-5): DAMVIQNPRYQVTQFGKPVTLSCSQTLNHNVMYWYQQKSSQAPKLLFHYYDKDFNNEADTPDNFQSRRPNTSFCFLDIRSPGLGDTAMYLCATSRSETPGQVSNQPQHFGDGTRLSIL.

The gene calls are TRBV7-9 and TRBJ2-7; TRBD1 agrees at 7 bases. V lost 4 bases and J lost 3; bases outside the gene matches: 6. The CDR3 runs 14 residues. The V gene's germline CDR1 is SEHNR and CDR2 FQNEAQ (reference sequence). The CDR3 loop reads CASSSTGTVYEQYF. The CDR3 nucleotides read TGTGCCAGCAGCTCAACCGGGACAGTCTACGAGCAGTACTTC.

This clone has only one observation. The chain links TRBV25-1 to TRBJ2-1; tentative D call: TRBD1 (6 bases). CDR1 is MGHDK, CDR2 SYGVNS, per germline. The CDR3 has 12 amino acids. The V gene lost 1 base and the J gene lost 12 bases, with 10 bases spanning the gap. The CDR3 loop is CASSEWDILQFF. CDR3 coding DNA: TGTGCCAGCAGTGAATGGGACATTTTGCAGTTCTTC.